The clone carrying this T cell receptor (beta chain) was seen a few times. A J-beta primer mix and a sample-barcoded 5' primer were used in a second PCR of roughly 7 to 12 cycles. TCRdb re-called the 5' RACE reads through MiXCR, storing one row per CDR3 protein. Of 1,500,000 or so distinct CDR3 sequences in the sample, about 45% were seen once. These data originate in a study of blood T cells in healthy people across ages. The specimen was blood. The sequence was obtained from a woman aged 18-29 years in good health.

This CDR3 reads CSAALAASYNEQFF. The CDR3 DNA sequence: TGCAGCGCCGCACTAGCGGCCTCCTACAATGAGCAGTTCTTC. This chain joins TRBV29-1 and TRBJ2-1; 8 bases line up with TRBD2. This CDR3 region has 14 residues. The germline V gene has CDR1 SQVTM and CDR2 ANQGSEA. Trimming removed 7 bases from V and 0 bases from J; junction bases left unmatched: 5.